Below are 20 T cell receptor beta chains sequenced from a single sample in a study of blood T cell repertoires in COVID-19. Only in-frame clones appear in the TCRdb table, and some are missing; sequencing was by immunoSEQ multiplex PCR. Here the sample spans approximately 190,000 clones, 83% being singletons. Material for sequencing was peripheral blood. The origin of the receptors is a woman in her 40s with acute or convalescent COVID-19.

The chain recombines TRBV13 with TRBJ1-2; 10 bases agree with TRBD1. Germline values: CDR1 PRHDT, CDR2 FYEKMQ (reference sequence). CDR3 length equals 16 residues. J was trimmed by 7 bases and V by 6 bases; bases with no gene match: 14. Written as DNA, the CDR3 is TGTGCCAGCAGAGGCGGCGGGGACAGGGGAGGTGGTGGCTACACCTTC. Protein product: CASRGGGDRGGGGYTF.

This clone was found many times. The V call is TRBV19, the J call TRBJ1-2, with TRBD1 matching 7 bases. The CDR3 runs 13 residues. From germline, CDR1 is LNHDA and CDR2 SQIVND (reference sequence). Trimming took 6 bases from V and 6 from J; bases not matched to a gene: 7. CDR3 in amino acids: CASRTGALDGYTF. As DNA, the CDR3 is TGTGCCAGTAGAACAGGGGCTCTCGATGGCTACACCTTC.

The chain employs TRBV5-1 and TRBJ1-4; the D gene is possibly TRBD1 (5 bases). There are 14 residues in the CDR3. Trimming left V 0 bases short and J 10 bases short, with 13 bases between. Germline-derived CDR1 and CDR2 are SGHRS and YFSETQ. The CDR3 DNA is TGCGCCAGCAGCTTGGATCCAGGGTCTGGAAAACTGTTTTTT. It codes for CASSLDPGSGKLFF. Full variable domain (rest looked up from reference TRBV5-1 and TRBJ1-4): KAGVTQTPRYLIKTRGQQVTLSCSPISGHRSVSWYQQTPGQGLQFLFEYFSETQRNKGNFPGRFSGRQFSNSRSEMNVSTLELGDSALYLCASSLDPGSGKLFFGSGTQLSVL.

The chain has TRBV21-1 and TRBJ2-7; no check of the table's D call, TRBD2, against the DNA was made. TRBV21-1 is annotated as a pseudogene. CDR3 length: 15 residues. CDR3 sequence: CASSKMGGPTYEQYF. CDR3 in DNA: TGTGCCAGCAGTAAAATGGGAGGTCCTACCTACGAGCAGTACTTC.

In DNA, the CDR3 is TGTGCCAGCAGTTCAGGTCCTAACTCTGGAAACACCATATATTTT. This gives the protein CASSSGPNSGNTIYF. This chain joins TRBV6-5 and TRBJ1-3; no definite D call. Trimming removed 4 bases at V and 0 bases at J, with 10 bases between. The CDR3 is 15 amino acids. Germline V CDR1 and CDR2: MNHEY, SVGAGI.

V and J are TRBV7-2 and TRBJ1-6, with 8 bases lining up with TRBD1. J gave up 7 bases and V 5 bases, and 7 bases lay outside the gene matches. Germline V CDR1 and CDR2: SGHTA, FQGNSA. The length of the CDR3 is 15 residues. Written as DNA, the CDR3 is TGTGCCAGCAGCCTGTATCACAGGGGGAATTCACCCCTCCACTTT. Protein product: CASSLYHRGNSPLHF.

The chain uses TRBV30 and TRBJ2-7; D is unresolved. The CDR3 is 14 residues long. Germline V lookup: CDR1 GTSNPN, CDR2 SVGIG (reference sequence). Deletions cut 0 bases from V and 2 bases from J, with 11 bases between. CDR3 in DNA: TGTGCCTGGAGTGTACCATCTAAGCCCTACGAGCAGTACTTC. Protein product: CAWSVPSKPYEQYF. Full variable domain (remainder filled in from reference TRBV30 and TRBJ2-7): SQTIHQWPATLVQPVGSPLSLECTVEGTSNPNLYWYRQAAGRGLQLLFYSVGIGQISSEVPQNLSASRPQDRQFILSSKKLLLSDSGFYLCAWSVPSKPYEQYFGPGTRLTVT.

This clone showed up just a few times. This chain links TRBV13 with TRBJ1-1, with 11 bases matching TRBD1. Germline-derived CDR1 and CDR2 are PRHDT and FYEKMQ (reference sequence). Trimming cost V 2 bases and J 10 bases; bases outside gene matches: 9. The CDR3 length is 15 residues. CDR3 residues: CASSLQWTGGGGAFF. The CDR3 nucleotides read TGTGCCAGCAGCTTACAGTGGACAGGGGGCGGGGGAGCTTTCTTT. Supplemented by reference TRBV13 and TRBJ1-1, the full variable domain reads AAGVIQSPRHLIKEKRETATLKCYPIPRHDTVYWYQQGPGQDPQFLISFYEKMQSDKGSIPDRFSAQQFSDYHSELNMSSLELGDSALYFCASSLQWTGGGGAFFGQGTRLTVV.

The chain recombines TRBV5-1 with TRBJ2-7; 8 positions agree with TRBD2. The CDR3 is 16 amino acids. Germline loops: CDR1 SGHRS, CDR2 YFSETQ. V was pared by 0 bases and J by 2 bases, with 7 bases of the junction left unmatched. The CDR3, as DNA: TGCGCCAGCAGCTTGGGTTATAGCGGGGCAACCTACGAGCAGTACTTC. Amino acid sequence: CASSLGYSGATYEQYF.

The chain recombines TRBV5-1 with TRBJ1-2; 7 positions agree with TRBD1. Germline CDR1 reads SGHRS; CDR2 reads YFSETQ. There are 18 residues in the CDR3. The junction had 13 bases not matched to a gene; V was cut back by 1 base and J by 1 base. CDR3 DNA: TGCGCCAGCAGCTTGAAGACAGGGCCAGTCAACGTTAACTATGGCTACACCTTC. This gives the protein CASSLKTGPVNVNYGYTF.

This chain uses TRBV30 with TRBJ2-2; TRBD2 aligns across 10 bases. Germline assignment: CDR1 GTSNPN and CDR2 SVGIG (reference sequence). J was trimmed by 5 bases and V by 2 bases; bases with no gene match: 8. CDR3 length: 16 residues. CDR3 nucleotides: TGTGCCTGGAGTACCCCCCGACTAGCGGGTACCGGGGAGCTGTTTTTT. This translates into CAWSTPRLAGTGELFF.

The chain recombines TRBV30 with TRBJ1-1; 10 bases agree with TRBD1. Unmatched junction bases numbered 10, after V lost 3 bases and J lost 6 bases. The CDR3 is 15 amino acids. The germline V gene encodes CDR1 GTSNPN and CDR2 SVGIG (reference sequence). As DNA, the CDR3 is TGTGCCTGGAGAGACAGGGGGCGAGGGCTTGCTGAAGCTTTCTTT. Its protein product is CAWRDRGRGLAEAFF.

In this sample, this clone turned up a few times. CDR3 DNA sequence: TGTGCCAGCAGCTTAGTTGGGGCATGGGGAGGGGATAACTATGGCTACACCTTC. This gives the protein CASSLVGAWGGDNYGYTF. The chain carries TRBV7-9 and TRBJ1-2; a weak D match, TRBD1 (5 bases). Looked up from germline, CDR1 is SEHNR and CDR2 is FQNEAQ (reference sequence). The length of the CDR3 is 18 residues. V lost 1 base and J lost 1, with 19 bases in between.

This chain uses TRBV27 with TRBJ2-7; D call uncertain. Trimming took off 3 bases at V and 3 bases at J, with 9 bases between the two ends. The germline V gene encodes CDR1 MNHEY and CDR2 SMNVEV (reference sequence). This CDR3 is 13 amino acids long. The CDR3, as DNA: TGTGCCAGCAGTTTTGGTAACGGCTACGAGCAGTACTTC. Its protein product is CASSFGNGYEQYF.

The rearrangement links TRBV19 to TRBJ2-3; 7 bases fit TRBD2. The CDR3 spans 13 residues. The germline gives CDR1 LNHDA, CDR2 SQIVND (reference sequence). The V and J ends lost 11 bases and 7 bases, in that order; junction bases with no gene match: 12. This CDR3 reads CAASGTFANTQYF. CDR3 sequence (DNA): TGTGCCGCGAGCGGGACGTTCGCGAATACGCAGTATTTT. The variable domain in full, completed from reference TRBV19 and TRBJ2-3, reads DGGITQSPKYLFRKEGQNVTLSCEQNLNHDAMYWYRQDPGQGLRLIYYSQIVNDFQKGDIAEGYSVSREKKESFPLTVTSAQKNPTAFYLCAASGTFANTQYFGPGTRLTVL.

This chain joins TRBV28 and TRBJ2-7; TRBD1 matches at 8 bases. The germline V gene has CDR1 MDHEN and CDR2 SYDVKM. V dropped 5 bases and J dropped 6; count of bases not matched to a gene: 9. CDR3 length: 14 residues. The CDR3 protein is CASSLGQGDSEQYF. CDR3 DNA: TGTGCCAGCAGTCTCGGACAGGGAGATAGCGAGCAGTACTTC.

This clone was counted once. The rearrangement links TRBV28 to TRBJ2-3; maybe TRBD1 (6 bases). Germline V gives CDR1 MDHEN, CDR2 SYDVKM. The CDR3 consists of 15 residues. The germline V and J ends were trimmed by 6 bases and 3 bases, with 16 bases remaining between them. CDR3 sequence (DNA): TGTGCCAGCAGCCCAAGGCTTAGGGGGACAGATACGCAGTATTTT. As protein: CASSPRLRGTDTQYF. Together with reference TRBV28 and TRBJ2-3, the CDR3 gives the full variable domain: DVKVTQSSRYLVKRTGEKVFLECVQDMDHENMFWYRQDPGLGLRLIYFSYDVKMKEKGDIPEGYSVSREKKERFSLILESASTNQTSMYLCASSPRLRGTDTQYFGPGTRLTVL.

V is TRBV11-2 and J is TRBJ2-5, with a tentative D call TRBD2 (5 bases). Germline assignment: CDR1 SGHAT and CDR2 FQNNGV. The ends were cut back, 2 bases at V and 5 bases at J, with 9 bases in the middle. The CDR3 covers 13 residues. The CDR3 bases are TGTGCCAGCAGCTTACGGGGTTCGGAGACCCAGTACTTC. This translates into CASSLRGSETQYF.

The chain recombines TRBV3-1 (or the pseudogene TRBV3-2) with TRBJ1-1; D unresolved. The CDR3 length is 14 residues. Deletions cut 0 bases from V and 10 bases from J, with 15 bases between. Per germline, CDR1 LGHDT and CDR2 YNNKEL (reference sequence). The CDR3 loop is CASSQDPTVGVAFF. The CDR3 DNA reads TGTGCCAGCAGCCAAGATCCTACAGTGGGAGTAGCTTTCTTT.

CDR3 residues: CASKVETGSGNTIYF. CDR3 in DNA: TGTGCCAGCAAGGTCGAGACAGGGTCTGGAAACACCATATATTTT. The chain employs TRBV2 and TRBJ1-3; 7 bases agree with TRBD1. After removal of 7 bases from V and 1 base from J, the junction contained 7 bases not matched to a gene. From germline, CDR1 is SNHLY and CDR2 FYNNEI. There are 15 residues in the CDR3.